This T cell receptor (beta chain) was retrieved from a study of shared clonotypes between healthy human individuals. Terminally differentiated effector memory CD45RA+ cells were excluded by CCR7 positive selection of CD45RO-negative cells. Using immunoSEQ multiplex PCR, the repertoire was profiled, and TCRdb retains in-frame clones only, with some absent. The sample shows about 680,000 clones, approximately 90% of them seen only once. Trimming took off 10 bases at V and 2 bases at J, with 14 bases between the two ends. In germline, CDR1 is SGHAT, CDR2 FQNNGV. This CDR3 has 13 amino acids. Sequencing was done on a sample of naive CD8+ T cells sorted from blood. The V gene is TRBV11-2, the J gene TRBJ2-5; D unresolved. The TCR originated in a man younger than 40 in good health. CDR3 region: CAILSAEQETQYF. The CDR3, as DNA: TGTGCCATACTATCGGCGGAACAAGAGACCCAGTACTTC. The full variable domain, with the rest looked up from reference TRBV11-2 and TRBJ2-5, is EAGVAQSPRYKIIEKRQSVAFWCNPISGHATLYWYQQILGQGPKLLIQFQNNGVVDDSQLPKDRFSAERLKGVDSTLKIQPAKLEDSAVYLCAILSAEQETQYFGPGTRLLVL.